The 18 T cell receptor beta chains listed next were all sequenced from one sample in a study of cytomegalovirus exposure and HLA in healthy donors. The PCR ran on 60 Vbeta and 13 Jbeta primers. Sequencing used immunoSEQ multiplex PCR; TCRdb keeps in-frame clones, though not all of them. Among tens of thousands of clones listed, just under 85% were seen once. The specimen was PBMCs. These receptors all come from a woman younger than 35 in good health and CMV-seropositive.

The chain uses TRBV11-2 and TRBJ2-5, with a weak D call TRBD2 (5 bases). The V and J ends lost 5 bases and 5 bases respectively, with 15 bases between them. The CDR3 has 14 amino acids. Per the germline V gene, CDR1 is SGHAT and CDR2 is FQNNGV. CDR3 sequence (DNA): TGTGCCAGCAGCCCACGGGGAGCTCGGGAGACCCAGTACTTC. This translates into CASSPRGARETQYF.

This clone was recorded only once. The chain carries TRBV15 and TRBJ2-1; a possible D gene is TRBD1 (6 bases). Germline CDR1 LNHNV, CDR2 YYDKDF (reference sequence). V was pared by 4 bases and J by 10 bases, with 14 bases between. The length of the CDR3 is 13 residues. The CDR3 DNA follows: TGTGCCACCAGCAACGGACAGTTTATGGAGCAGTTCTTC. It yields the protein CATSNGQFMEQFF.

The rearrangement joins TRBV7-9 to TRBJ1-6, with D maybe TRBD1 (5 bases). The CDR3 loop spans 15 amino acids. Germline assignment: CDR1 SEHNR and CDR2 FQNEAQ (reference sequence). The V end was cut by 0 bases, the J end by 9 bases, with 12 bases between. The CDR3 DNA is TGTGCCAGCAGCTTAGCGGGGGGTGGTCTTTCACCCCTCCACTTT. Translation: CASSLAGGGLSPLHF.

As DNA, the CDR3 is TGTGCCAGCAGGGATAGACTAGACACCGGGGAGCTGTTTTTT. This encodes CASRDRLDTGELFF. This chain uses TRBV9 with TRBJ2-2, with D maybe TRBD2 (6 bases). V dropped 5 bases and J dropped 3 bases, with 11 bases sitting between them. The CDR3 extends over 14 amino acids. Germline CDR1 and CDR2: SGDLS and YYNGEE.

The V and J genes are TRBV2 and TRBJ2-3, with a weak D call TRBD1 (10 bases). Germline CDR1 SNHLY, CDR2 FYNNEI. Trimming left V 7 bases short and J 3 bases short, with 26 bases between. The CDR3 is 18 residues long. CDR3 coding DNA: TGTGCCAGCAACAGACAGGGGGCGGGGGGGACAGGGACAGATACGCAGTATTTT. This translates into CASNRQGAGGTGTDTQYF.

This chain uses TRBV7-9 with TRBJ1-3, with D possibly TRBD1 on 6 matching bases. Trimming cost V 5 bases and J 0 bases, with 11 bases left between them. The CDR3 loop spans 15 amino acids. CDR1 and CDR2 (germline): SEHNR, FQNEAQ (reference sequence). This chain's CDR3 is CASSPGQPSGNTIYF. The DNA for the CDR3 is TGTGCCAGCAGCCCCGGACAGCCCTCTGGAAACACCATATATTTT.

V gene TRBV5-4 combines with J gene TRBJ1-2; a possible D gene is TRBD1 (6 bases). There are 14 residues in the CDR3. V was clipped by 1 base and J by 6 bases, with 13 bases between them. Germline-derived CDR1 and CDR2 are SGHNT and YYREEE (reference sequence). The CDR3 nucleotides read TGTGCCAGCAGCTTGCCGCCAGGGGTTGATGGCTACACCTTC. Translated: CASSLPPGVDGYTF.

A single count supports this clone. This chain connects TRBV5-1 to TRBJ2-7, with 9 bases fitting TRBD1. CDR3 length: 14 amino acids. V shed 3 bases, J shed 4 bases, and the junction held 5 bases outside the gene matches. Germline CDR1 is SGHRS and CDR2 is YFSETQ. The CDR3 sequence: CASSWDRELYEQYF. The DNA of the CDR3 is TGCGCCAGCAGCTGGGACAGGGAACTATACGAGCAGTACTTC. Full variable domain (remainder filled in from reference TRBV5-1 and TRBJ2-7): KAGVTQTPRYLIKTRGQQVTLSCSPISGHRSVSWYQQTPGQGLQFLFEYFSETQRNKGNFPGRFSGRQFSNSRSEMNVSTLELGDSALYLCASSWDRELYEQYFGPGTRLTVT.

The chain combines TRBV5-6 with TRBJ1-1, with TRBD1 matching over 7 bases. Germline CDR1 reads SGHDT; CDR2 reads YYEEEE. Trimming at V came to 0 bases and at J to 3 bases, leaving 8 bases not matched to a gene. This CDR3 is built from 16 residues. The CDR3 DNA follows: TGTGCCAGCAGCTTGGTCCCGGGACAGTCCTACACTGAAGCTTTCTTT. Translating it yields CASSLVPGQSYTEAFF.

The chain employs TRBV7-2 and TRBJ2-3; TRBD2 is a possible D gene (6 bases). CDR1 is SGHTA, CDR2 FQGNSA, per germline. V lost 4 bases, J lost 7 bases, and 15 bases lay in between. The CDR3 extends over 14 amino acids. The CDR3 DNA is TGTGCCAGCAGCTCGGGACTCGACGCACATACGCAGTATTTT. It specifies CASSSGLDAHTQYF.

The chain joins TRBV7-3 to TRBJ2-1; 7 positions agree with TRBD1. Germline V CDR1 and CDR2: SGHTA, FQGTGA. V dropped 2 bases and J dropped 10; count of bases not matched to a gene: 2. This CDR3 is 12 amino acids long. The DNA of the CDR3 is TGTGCCAGCAGCTTATCGGACAGGGAGCAGTTCTTC. Protein: CASSLSDREQFF. The complete variable domain, with remaining parts taken from reference TRBV7-3 and TRBJ2-1, reads GAGVSQTPSNKVTEKGKYVELRCDPISGHTALYWYRQSLGQGPEFLIYFQGTGAADDSGLPNDRFFAVRPEGSVSTLKIQRTERGDSAVYLCASSLSDREQFFGPGTRLTVL.

The chain is built from TRBV6-5 and TRBJ1-1; 8 nucleotides agree with TRBD1. J was trimmed by 7 bases and V by 0 bases; bases with no gene match: 7. CDR1 and CDR2 from the germline V gene are MNHEY and SVGAGI. The CDR3 consists of 15 residues. The CDR3 is CASSYSGTGPFEAFF. CDR3 bases: TGTGCCAGCAGTTACTCTGGGACAGGACCTTTTGAAGCTTTCTTT.

V and J are TRBV9 and TRBJ2-1, with 7 bases matching TRBD2. The V gene end was trimmed by 0 bases and the J gene end by 14 bases; junction bases not matched to a gene: 14. Per the germline V gene, CDR1 is SGDLS and CDR2 is YYNGEE. This CDR3 has 15 residues. The CDR3 loop reads CASSVASGPTVGEFF. CDR3 sequence (DNA): TGTGCCAGCAGCGTAGCTAGCGGCCCTACGGTTGGGGAGTTCTTC. Drawing the rest from reference TRBV9 and TRBJ2-1, the complete variable domain is DSGVTQTPKHLITATGQRVTLRCSPRSGDLSVYWYQQSLDQGLQFLIQYYNGEERAKGNILERFSAQQFPDLHSELNLSSLELGDSALYFCASSVASGPTVGEFFGPGTRLTVL.

The chain uses TRBV13 and TRBJ2-1, with 9 bases aligning to TRBD1. CDR1 and CDR2 (germline): PRHDT, FYEKMQ (reference sequence). J gave up 7 bases and V 4 bases, and 8 bases lay outside the gene matches. This CDR3 region has 15 residues. CDR3 in DNA: TGTGCCAGCAGCTCGGACAGGGGAGGGTCGAATGAGCAGTTCTTC. Its translation is CASSSDRGGSNEQFF.

This clone was counted a single time. The chain has TRBV6-5 and TRBJ1-2; weak D call: TRBD1 (5 bases). CDR1 and CDR2 from the germline V gene are MNHEY and SVGAGI. The CDR3 contains 13 residues. Trimming took off 5 bases at V and 3 bases at J, with 10 bases between the two ends. The CDR3 DNA reads as TGTGCCAGCAGTCAACAGGCATACTATGGCTACACCTTC. Translating gives CASSQQAYYGYTF.

The rearrangement joins TRBV27 to TRBJ1-5; TRBD1 agrees at 7 bases. Germline V CDR1 and CDR2: MNHEY, SMNVEV (reference sequence). The ends lost 3 bases at V and 9 bases at J; junction bases unmatched: 11. This CDR3 spans 15 amino acids. The CDR3 here is CASSLGGQAIWPQHF. The CDR3, as DNA: TGTGCCAGCAGTTTGGGAGGACAGGCGATTTGGCCCCAGCATTTT.

V gene TRBV6-6 combines with J gene TRBJ1-1; possibly TRBD1 for D (6 bases). V lost 8 bases and J lost 0, with 16 bases in between. The CDR3 spans 15 residues. Germline CDR1 MNHNY, CDR2 SVGAGI (reference sequence). CDR3 nucleotide sequence: TGTGCCAGCGAAGTGACAGGTAGATTGAACACTGAAGCTTTCTTT. Amino acids: CASEVTGRLNTEAFF.

The chain recombines TRBV2 with TRBJ1-2; D is ambiguous. V lost 3 bases, J lost 4 bases, and 15 bases lay in between. The CDR3 covers 15 residues. The germline V gene encodes CDR1 SNHLY and CDR2 FYNNEI. The CDR3 DNA is TGTGCCAGCAGTGAGGGAGAGAACCCCTTCTATGGCTACACCTTC. It translates to CASSEGENPFYGYTF.